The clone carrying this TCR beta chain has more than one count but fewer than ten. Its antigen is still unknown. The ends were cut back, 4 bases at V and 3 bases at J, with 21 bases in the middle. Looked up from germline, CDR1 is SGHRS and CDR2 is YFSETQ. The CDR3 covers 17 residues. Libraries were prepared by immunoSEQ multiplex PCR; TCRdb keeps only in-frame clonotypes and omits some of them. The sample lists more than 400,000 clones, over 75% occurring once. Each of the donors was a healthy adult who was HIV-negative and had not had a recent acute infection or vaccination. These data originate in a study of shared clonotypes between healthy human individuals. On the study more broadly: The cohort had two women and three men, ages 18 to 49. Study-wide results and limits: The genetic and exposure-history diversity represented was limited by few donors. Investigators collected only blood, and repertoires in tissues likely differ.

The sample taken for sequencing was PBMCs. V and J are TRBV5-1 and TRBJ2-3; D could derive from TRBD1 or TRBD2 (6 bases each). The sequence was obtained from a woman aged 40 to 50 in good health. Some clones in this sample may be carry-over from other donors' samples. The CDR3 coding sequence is TGCGCCAGCAGCCCCCGGTTTCGACAGGCGGGGACAGATACGCAGTATTTT. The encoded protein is CASSPRFRQAGTDTQYF.